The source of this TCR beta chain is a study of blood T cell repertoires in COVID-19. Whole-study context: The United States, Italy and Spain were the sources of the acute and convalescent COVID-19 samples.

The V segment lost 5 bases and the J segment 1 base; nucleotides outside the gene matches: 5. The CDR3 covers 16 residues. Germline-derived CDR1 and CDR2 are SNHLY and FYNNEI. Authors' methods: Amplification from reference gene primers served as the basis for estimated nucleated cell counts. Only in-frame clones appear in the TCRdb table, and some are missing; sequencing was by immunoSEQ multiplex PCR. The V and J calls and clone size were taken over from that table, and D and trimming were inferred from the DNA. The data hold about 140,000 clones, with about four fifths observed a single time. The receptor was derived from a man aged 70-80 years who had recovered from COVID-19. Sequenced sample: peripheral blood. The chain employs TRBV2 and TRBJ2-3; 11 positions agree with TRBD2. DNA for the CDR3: TGTGCCAGCAGTTCCGGGACTAGCGGCGGCACAGATACGCAGTATTTT. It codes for CASSSGTSGGTDTQYF.